This record looks at one T cell receptor beta chain sequence and its context. Its antigen is undetermined. The record originates from a study of Ad26.COV2.S vaccination and SARS-CoV-2 variants. Study-wide background: Intramuscular Ad26.COV2.S doses were given once or twice, 56 days apart.

TCRdb's copy holds only in-frame clones and misses some; the assay was immunoSEQ multiplex PCR. Here the sample spans about 410,000 clones, around nine tenths being singletons. Germline assignment: CDR1 LGHNT and CDR2 FRNRAP. This CDR3 region has 13 residues. Trimming took 6 bases from V and 2 from J, leaving 11 bases between them. Study outcomes and limitations: Following vaccination, spike-specific CD8+ and CD4+ T cell responses reportedly exhibited substantial breadth.

Treatment here: 15 to 20 received Ad26.COV2.S at low or high dose, single or two shots; a few received placebo; per-sample allocation not given. The study sampled participants on day 63 after the first vaccine or placebo injection. A Boston donor was an adult aged 18-55 years. This clonotype originated in a person between 18 and 60 years old who received the Ad26.COV2.S COVID-19 vaccine or a placebo. This sample comprised peripheral blood, obtained in a trial of Ad26.COV2.S vaccine versus placebo. The rearrangement uses TRBV12-5 and TRBJ2-7; possible D gene TRBD1, 5 bases. CDR3 in amino acids: CASGTRDTYEQYF. The CDR3 bases are TGTGCTAGTGGCACCAGGGATACCTACGAGCAGTACTTC.